The entry below gives a single TCR beta chain sequence along with its context. Its matching antigen is unknown. The time point denotes: cycle 4 day 1 (C4D1), after 6 weeks of nivolumab. Every patient had relapsed following autologous stem cell transplantation, and cohorts differed in brentuximab vedotin exposure. Complete response, partial response or progressive disease was recorded as best response. This sample was included in a study of PD-1 blockade in classical Hodgkin lymphoma. Findings of the study overall: Complete responders' baseline diversity resembled that of newly diagnosed patients. Newly diagnosed patients reportedly had lower baseline TCR diversity than healthy donors.

Trimming shortened V by 2 bases and J by 1 base, and 8 bases separated the two germline ends. Looked up from germline, CDR1 is MNHNY and CDR2 is SVGAGI (reference sequence). This CDR3 region has 14 residues. Assay used: immunoSEQ multiplex PCR; TCRdb lists only in-frame clones, some missing. The sample consists of some 93,000 clones, about 83% of them appearing once. The clonotype was recovered from a human donor with classical Hodgkin lymphoma. Sequenced here: peripheral blood mononuclear cells (PBMCs), sampled before the fourth cycle of nivolumab. The rearrangement uses TRBV6-6 and TRBJ1-1; no definite D call. CDR3: CASSYDKANTEAFF. As DNA, the CDR3 is TGTGCCAGCAGTTACGACAAGGCGAACACTGAAGCTTTCTTT.